This section outlines one T cell receptor (beta chain) sequence together with its context. With 60 Vbeta and 13 Jbeta primers, the PCR was carried out. The protocol was immunoSEQ multiplex PCR, while the TCRdb copy is restricted to in-frame clones and leaves out a portion. The sample holds roughly 200,000 clones, about four fifths seen once. This sample was included in a study of cytomegalovirus exposure and HLA in healthy donors. The trim removed 8 bases at V and 8 bases at J, leaving 12 bases unmatched. CDR1 and CDR2 (germline): SNHLY, FYNNEI. The CDR3 loop spans 15 amino acids. Specimen: PBMCs. The chain employs TRBV2 and TRBJ1-2, with 12 positions matching TRBD1. This receptor was obtained from a girl aged 10 to 17 in good health and CMV-seropositive. CDR3 sequence: CASPGQGAPRGGYTF. CDR3 bases: TGTGCCAGCCCGGGACAGGGGGCCCCCCGTGGAGGCTACACCTTC.